This entry lists 2 T cell receptor beta chains sequenced from one sample in a study of OX40 agonist ivuxolimab in advanced cancers. Profiled with immunoSEQ multiplex PCR; TCRdb holds only in-frame clones, not every one. This sample carries tens of thousands of clones, more than 85% of them seen once, and the ten largest clones take 0.85% to 1%. Sequencing used CD4+ or CD8+ T cells sorted from blood, obtained in a trial of the OX40 agonist ivuxolimab. All receptors come from an adult with an advanced solid tumor such as melanoma, head and neck, liver or kidney cancer.

This clone was seen only once. This rearrangement joins TRBV7-2 to TRBJ2-3; no clear D gene. V lost 3 bases, J lost 2 bases, and 9 bases lay in between. The CDR3 runs to 14 residues. From germline, CDR1 is SGHTA and CDR2 FQGNSA. The CDR3 sequence is CASSFYSSTDTQYF. DNA for the CDR3: TGTGCCAGCAGCTTCTATTCGTCCACAGATACGCAGTATTTT. Using reference TRBV7-2 and TRBJ2-3 for the parts outside the CDR3, the full variable domain is GAGVSQSPSNKVTEKGKDVELRCDPISGHTALYWYRQSLGQGLEFLIYFQGNSAPDKSGLPSDRFSAERTGGSVSTLTIQRTQQEDSAVYLCASSFYSSTDTQYFGPGTRLTVL.

The rearrangement links TRBV6-5 to TRBJ1-1; no reliable D call. This CDR3 comprises 14 residues. The germline gives CDR1 MNHEY, CDR2 SVGAGI. V was cut by 5 bases and J by 1 base, with 11 bases left in between. In DNA form, the CDR3 reads TGTGCCAGCAGTGAAAGGTACCGGAACACTGAAGCTTTCTTT. This gives the protein CASSERYRNTEAFF.